This paragraph reports one T cell receptor (beta chain). Data came from immunoSEQ multiplex PCR; TCRdb stores just in-frame clones and leaves some out. The sample holds about 73,000 clones, roughly three quarters seen once. This sample is drawn from a study of blood T cell repertoires in COVID-19. From germline, CDR1 is MNHEY and CDR2 SMNVEV (reference sequence). CDR3 length equals 15 residues. The V gene end was trimmed by 5 bases and the J gene end by 4 bases; junction bases not matched to a gene: 5. The source of this sequence is an older man with COVID-19, enrolled during active disease. The chain couples TRBV27 to TRBJ2-2; 9 bases are a match to TRBD2. Sequencing was performed on peripheral blood. The CDR3 bases are TGTGCCAGCAGTGTCGCGGGAGGGGCCACCGGGGAGCTGTTTTTT. It translates to CASSVAGGATGELFF.